The text below deals with one T cell receptor beta chain. Its antigen is as yet unknown. The record originates from a study of cytomegalovirus exposure and HLA in healthy donors. Study-wide points: Per published reports, the classifier diagnosed cytomegalovirus status with high specificity and sensitivity.

Deletions cut 4 bases from V and 2 bases from J, with 13 bases between. Germline V gives CDR1 MNHNS, CDR2 SASEGT. The CDR3 runs 15 residues. The study ran its PCR with 60 Vbeta and 13 Jbeta primers. The assay was immunoSEQ multiplex PCR, and TCRdb's table has in-frame clones only and misses some. The table includes around 70,000 clones, around four fifths detected once. Source material: PBMCs. The chain couples TRBV6-1 to TRBJ2-3, with a possible D match to TRBD1 (5 bases). This clonotype originated in a woman in her forties in good health and CMV-seropositive. CDR3 nucleotide sequence: TGTGCCAGCAGTGGGCTCCAGGGCGTCACAGATACGCAGTATTTT. This gives the protein CASSGLQGVTDTQYF.